This TCR beta chain was recorded in a study of tumor-infiltrating lymphocytes in localized non-small cell lung cancer. Overall study results and limits: Not all patients were TCR sequenced, owing to tissue quantity.

Sequencing was performed with immunoSEQ multiplex PCR; in TCRdb, only in-frame clones are kept and a portion is missing. Of approximately 15,000 clones listed, approximately 80% are singletons. In regard to this clone: Its antigen is undetermined.

The sample consisted of uninvolved lung tissue not adjacent to the tumor. This TCR derives from a human donor with non-small cell lung cancer.

CDR3 nucleotides: TGTGCCAGCAGTGACTCTCCGGCTAGCGTCACCGGGGAGCTGTTTTTT. Translated, it gives CASSDSPASVTGELFF. This chain uses TRBV6-4 with TRBJ2-2; a weak D match, TRBD2 (6 bases). The germline V and J ends were trimmed by 0 bases and 4 bases, with 12 bases remaining between them. The CDR3 totals 16 residues. Germline CDR1 reads MRHNA; CDR2 reads SNTAGT.